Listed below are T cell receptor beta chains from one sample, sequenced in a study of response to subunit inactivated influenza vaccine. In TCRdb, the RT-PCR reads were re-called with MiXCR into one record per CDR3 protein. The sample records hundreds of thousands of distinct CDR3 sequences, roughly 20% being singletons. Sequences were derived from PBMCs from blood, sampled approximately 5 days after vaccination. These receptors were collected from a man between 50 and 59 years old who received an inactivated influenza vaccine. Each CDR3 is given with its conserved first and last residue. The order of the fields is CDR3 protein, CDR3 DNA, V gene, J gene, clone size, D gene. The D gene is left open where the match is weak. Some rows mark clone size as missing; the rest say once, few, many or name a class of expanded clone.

CDR3 protein: CASSLLAGVGNEQFF; CDR3 DNA: TGTGCCAGCAGCTTGCTAGCGGGAGTGGGGAATGAGCAGTTCTTC; V gene: TRBV5-5; J gene: TRBJ2-1; clone size: many; D gene: TRBD2
CDR3 protein: CAISDRTGDYGYTF; CDR3 DNA: TGTGCCATCAGTGATAGGACAGGGGACTATGGCTACACCTTC; V gene: TRBV10-3; J gene: TRBJ1-2; clone size: few; D gene: TRBD1
CDR3 protein: CASSLAAGLAGGLTDTQYF; CDR3 DNA: TGCGCCAGCAGCTTGGCCGCTGGACTAGCGGGGGGGCTCACAGATACGCAGTATTTT; V gene: TRBV5-1; J gene: TRBJ2-3; clone size: .; D gene: TRBD2
CDR3 protein: CSASLAGAAKNIQYF; CDR3 DNA: TGCAGTGCTAGTTTAGCGGGAGCAGCCAAAAACATTCAGTACTTC; V gene: TRBV20-1; J gene: TRBJ2-4; clone size: .; D gene: TRBD2
CDR3 protein: CASNLQGLDTQYF; CDR3 DNA: TGTGCCAGCAACCTACAGGGTTTAGATACGCAGTATTTT; V gene: TRBV6-6; J gene: TRBJ2-3; clone size: .; D gene: .
CDR3 protein: CSASRAGTANTEAFF; CDR3 DNA: TGCAGTGCTTCGAGAGCCGGGACGGCGAACACTGAAGCTTTCTTT; V gene: TRBV20-1; J gene: TRBJ1-1; clone size: few; D gene: .
CDR3 protein: CASSFHGTSGRGEQYF; CDR3 DNA: TGTGCCAGCAGTTTTCACGGGACTAGCGGGAGGGGCGAGCAGTACTTC; V gene: TRBV6-5; J gene: TRBJ2-7; clone size: .; D gene: TRBD2
CDR3 protein: CSVEDWDREASYEQYF; CDR3 DNA: TGCAGCGTTGAAGACTGGGACAGGGAGGCCTCCTACGAGCAGTACTTC; V gene: TRBV29-1; J gene: TRBJ2-7; clone size: .; D gene: TRBD1
CDR3 protein: CASSQGLARRLNDEQFF; CDR3 DNA: TGTGCCAGCAGCCAAGGGCTAGCGCGAAGACTAAACGATGAGCAGTTCTTC; V gene: TRBV3-1; J gene: TRBJ2-1; clone size: few; D gene: .
CDR3 protein: CASSLSPKTSSPLHF; CDR3 DNA: TGTGCCAGCAGTTTATCACCTAAGACGAGTTCACCCCTCCACTTT; V gene: TRBV12-3/TRBV12-4; J gene: TRBJ1-6; clone size: .; D gene: .
CDR3 protein: CSVERSTRNTEAFF; CDR3 DNA: TGCAGCGTTGAAAGAAGTACAAGGAACACTGAAGCTTTCTTT; V gene: TRBV29-1; J gene: TRBJ1-1; clone size: few; D gene: .
CDR3 protein: CASSLMQGQETQYF; CDR3 DNA: TGTGCCAGCAGCTTAATGCAGGGCCAAGAGACCCAGTACTTC; V gene: TRBV7-9; J gene: TRBJ2-5; clone size: few; D gene: .
CDR3 protein: CASSYDPGTVNVLTF; CDR3 DNA: TGCGCCAGCAGTTACGACCCCGGGACAGTCAACGTCCTGACTTTC; V gene: TRBV5-1; J gene: TRBJ2-6; clone size: few; D gene: TRBD1
CDR3 protein: CSAEGGGADTQYF; CDR3 DNA: TGCAGTGCCGAGGGGGGCGGGGCAGATACGCAGTATTTT; V gene: TRBV20-1; J gene: TRBJ2-3; clone size: .; D gene: .
CDR3 protein: CATQQGPSFYEQYF; CDR3 DNA: TGTGCCACCCAACAGGGGCCATCATTCTACGAGCAGTACTTC; V gene: TRBV3-1; J gene: TRBJ2-7; clone size: many; D gene: TRBD1
CDR3 protein: CSATPSWRVYNEQFF; CDR3 DNA: TGCAGTGCTACCCCCTCCTGGCGGGTCTACAATGAGCAGTTCTTC; V gene: TRBV20-1; J gene: TRBJ2-1; clone size: .; D gene: .
CDR3 protein: CSVEAGAKRQLFF; CDR3 DNA: TGCAGCGTTGAAGCTGGGGCTAAAAGACAACTGTTTTTT; V gene: TRBV29-1; J gene: TRBJ1-4; clone size: many; D gene: .
CDR3 protein: CATRRRGGIETQYF; CDR3 DNA: TGTGCCACCAGGAGACGGGGAGGAATAGAGACCCAGTACTTC; V gene: TRBV15; J gene: TRBJ2-5; clone size: .; D gene: .
CDR3 protein: CASSHQNPVFYGTDTQYF; CDR3 DNA: TGTGCCAGCAGCCACCAAAACCCCGTCTTTTACGGCACAGATACGCAGTATTTT; V gene: TRBV11-2; J gene: TRBJ2-3; clone size: once; D gene: .
CDR3 protein: CSARDPKGIGTEAFF; CDR3 DNA: TGCAGTGCTAGAGATCCTAAGGGGATAGGGACTGAAGCTTTCTTT; V gene: TRBV20-1; J gene: TRBJ1-1; clone size: .; D gene: .
CDR3 protein: CASSTLANQYEQFF; CDR3 DNA: TGCGCCAGCAGCACACTAGCCAACCAATATGAGCAGTTCTTC; V gene: TRBV5-1; J gene: TRBJ2-1; clone size: few; D gene: .
CDR3 protein: CSARGGVGEQYF; CDR3 DNA: TGCAGTGCCAGGGGGGGGGTTGGTGAGCAGTACTTC; V gene: TRBV20-1; J gene: TRBJ2-7; clone size: few; D gene: .
CDR3 protein: CASSLSNRAGANVLTF; CDR3 DNA: TGTGCCAGCAGCTTGTCAAATCGGGCGGGGGCCAACGTCCTGACTTTC; V gene: TRBV5-5; J gene: TRBJ2-6; clone size: many; D gene: .
CDR3 protein: CASSHVAGGAREQFF; CDR3 DNA: TGCGCCAGCAGCCACGTAGCGGGGGGGGCTCGGGAGCAGTTCTTC; V gene: TRBV4-3; J gene: TRBJ2-1; clone size: .; D gene: TRBD2
CDR3 protein: CASSPLRGAYEQYF; CDR3 DNA: TGTGCCAGCAGCCCCCTGCGGGGTGCTTACGAGCAGTACTTC; V gene: TRBV11-2; J gene: TRBJ2-7; clone size: few; D gene: .
CDR3 protein: CASAGVYTDTQYF; CDR3 DNA: TGTGCCAGCGCAGGGGTGTACACAGATACGCAGTATTTT; V gene: TRBV27; J gene: TRBJ2-3; clone size: few; D gene: .
CDR3 protein: CASSKGLVETQYF; CDR3 DNA: TGCGCCAGCAGCAAGGGACTTGTGGAGACCCAGTACTTC; V gene: TRBV5-1; J gene: TRBJ2-5; clone size: many; D gene: .
CDR3 protein: CATSYGPAQLAFF; CDR3 DNA: TGTGCCACCAGCTATGGGCCCGCCCAGTTGGCTTTCTTT; V gene: TRBV15; J gene: TRBJ1-1; clone size: .; D gene: .
CDR3 protein: CASSPGTSGRETQYF; CDR3 DNA: TGTGCCAGCAGTCCCGGGACTAGCGGGAGAGAGACCCAGTACTTC; V gene: TRBV18; J gene: TRBJ2-5; clone size: many; D gene: TRBD2
CDR3 protein: CASSYSPDSGGTEAFF; CDR3 DNA: TGTGCCAGCAGTTACTCACCGGATAGCGGGGGGACTGAAGCTTTCTTT; V gene: TRBV6-5; J gene: TRBJ1-1; clone size: .; D gene: .
CDR3 protein: CASSHLGQNTGELFF; CDR3 DNA: TGCGCCAGCAGCCACCTCGGACAGAACACCGGGGAGCTGTTTTTT; V gene: TRBV4-3; J gene: TRBJ2-2; clone size: few; D gene: .
CDR3 protein: CASSFRRLTPYNEQFF; CDR3 DNA: TGTGCCAGCAGTTTTCGTCGGCTGACTCCCTACAATGAGCAGTTCTTC; V gene: TRBV12-3/TRBV12-4; J gene: TRBJ2-1; clone size: many; D gene: .
CDR3 protein: CASSTTGTGRSSPLHF; CDR3 DNA: TGTGCCAGCAGCACGACCGGGACAGGGCGTAGTTCACCCCTCCACTTT; V gene: TRBV5-5; J gene: TRBJ1-6; clone size: .; D gene: TRBD1
CDR3 protein: CSAFDPGQGGQYF; CDR3 DNA: TGCAGTGCTTTCGATCCGGGACAGGGTGGCCAGTACTTC; V gene: TRBV20-1; J gene: TRBJ2-5; clone size: many; D gene: TRBD1
CDR3 protein: CASNHRGKNTEAFF; CDR3 DNA: TGTGCCAGCAACCACAGGGGAAAGAACACTGAAGCTTTCTTT; V gene: TRBV12-3/TRBV12-4; J gene: TRBJ1-1; clone size: .; D gene: TRBD1
CDR3 protein: CASSLGWDRGRNEQFF; CDR3 DNA: TGTGCCAGCAGCTTAGGATGGGACAGGGGGCGAAATGAGCAGTTCTTC; V gene: TRBV11-3; J gene: TRBJ2-1; clone size: .; D gene: TRBD1
CDR3 protein: CASSLVAAEGGYTF; CDR3 DNA: TGTGCCAGCAGCTTAGTGGCCGCAGAGGGTGGCTACACCTTC; V gene: TRBV7-2; J gene: TRBJ1-2; clone size: few; D gene: .
CDR3 protein: CASSSWTGSYEQYF; CDR3 DNA: TGTGCCAGCAGTTCCTGGACAGGCTCCTACGAGCAGTACTTC; V gene: TRBV5-1; J gene: TRBJ2-7; clone size: many; D gene: TRBD1
CDR3 protein: CATSHPGGETQYF; CDR3 DNA: TGTGCCACCAGTCACCCCGGAGGGGAGACCCAGTACTTC; V gene: TRBV24-1; J gene: TRBJ2-5; clone size: .; D gene: .
CDR3 protein: CASSPVSEDTIYF; CDR3 DNA: TGTGCCAGCAGTCCGGTTTCAGAGGACACCATATATTTT; V gene: TRBV6-1; J gene: TRBJ1-3; clone size: few; D gene: .
CDR3 protein: CASSLSGGLGNEQFF; CDR3 DNA: TGCGCCAGCAGCTTGAGCGGGGGGCTTGGCAATGAGCAGTTCTTC; V gene: TRBV5-1; J gene: TRBJ2-1; clone size: .; D gene: TRBD2
CDR3 protein: CASSATSRGTGELFF; CDR3 DNA: TGTGCCAGCAGCGCGACTAGTAGGGGCACCGGGGAGCTGTTTTTT; V gene: TRBV7-3; J gene: TRBJ2-2; clone size: few; D gene: .
CDR3 protein: CASSRANAGQTTEAFF; CDR3 DNA: TGTGCCAGCAGCCGCGCTAACGCGGGACAGACCACTGAAGCTTTCTTT; V gene: TRBV4-2; J gene: TRBJ1-1; clone size: .; D gene: TRBD1
CDR3 protein: CASSNRGTRNQETQYF; CDR3 DNA: TGTGCCAGCAGCAACCGAGGGACTCGAAATCAAGAGACCCAGTACTTC; V gene: TRBV7-2; J gene: TRBJ2-5; clone size: few; D gene: .
CDR3 protein: CASSQGLGLAGNTDTQYF; CDR3 DNA: TGTGCCAGCAGCCAAGGTCTCGGACTAGCGGGTAACACAGATACGCAGTATTTT; V gene: TRBV4-2; J gene: TRBJ2-3; clone size: few; D gene: TRBD2
CDR3 protein: CASSQTGPYEQYF; CDR3 DNA: TGTGCCAGCAGTCAGACAGGGCCCTACGAGCAGTACTTC; V gene: TRBV12-3/TRBV12-4; J gene: TRBJ2-7; clone size: many; D gene: TRBD1
CDR3 protein: CASRAGGQTQYF; CDR3 DNA: TGTGCCAGCAGAGCGGGAGGGCAGACCCAGTACTTC; V gene: TRBV12-3/TRBV12-4; J gene: TRBJ2-5; clone size: many; D gene: TRBD2
CDR3 protein: CASSQDNRNTDTQYF; CDR3 DNA: TGTGCCAGCAGCCAAGATAACAGAAACACAGATACGCAGTATTTT; V gene: TRBV4-2; J gene: TRBJ2-3; clone size: few; D gene: .
CDR3 protein: CASSSPWTPEKLFF; CDR3 DNA: TGTGCCAGCAGTTCTCCCTGGACACCTGAAAAACTGTTTTTT; V gene: TRBV6-5; J gene: TRBJ1-4; clone size: .; D gene: .
CDR3 protein: CAISGRALEDEQFF; CDR3 DNA: TGTGCCATCAGTGGACGAGCCCTCGAAGATGAGCAGTTCTTC; V gene: TRBV10-3; J gene: TRBJ2-1; clone size: .; D gene: .